The rows below give T cell receptor beta chains drawn from one sample of a study of T cell responses to AZD1222 COVID-19 vaccine. Profiled with immunoSEQ multiplex PCR; TCRdb holds only in-frame clones, not every one. This sample has under 150,000 clones, with roughly nine tenths found just once. The sample here was peripheral blood, taken 28 days after the second AZD1222 dose. These TCRs come from an adult who received the AZD1222 COVID-19 vaccine. Both conserved end residues are part of each CDR3. A D gene is named only where the DNA matches it firmly. The size field is filled for only some rows; it gives once, few, many or a size class.

d_call | clone_size | j_call | v_call | cdr3_aa | cdr3_nt
. | few | TRBJ1-5 | TRBV6-2/TRBV6-3 | CASSTRHRGDSNQPQHF | TGTGCCAGCAGTACCCGACACCGGGGCGATAGCAATCAGCCCCAGCATTTT
TRBD2 | . | TRBJ2-1 | TRBV5-1 | CASSALLAADNEQFF | TGCGCCAGCAGCGCGCTACTAGCGGCCGACAATGAGCAGTTCTTC
TRBD2 | . | TRBJ2-7 | TRBV7-2 | CASSPRLRAGTDEQYF | TGTGCCAGCAGCCCCCGGTTAAGAGCGGGAACCGACGAGCAGTACTTC
. | . | TRBJ2-1 | TRBV7-3 | CASSSGFLGEQFF | TGTGCCAGCAGCTCCGGGTTTTTGGGTGAGCAGTTCTTC
TRBD2 | . | TRBJ2-3 | TRBV28 | CASSFTGTSVDTQYF | TGTGCCAGCAGTTTCACCGGGACTAGCGTTGATACGCAGTATTTT
TRBD2 | . | TRBJ2-5 | TRBV29-1 | CSTAASGQETQYF | TGCAGCACTGCGGCTAGCGGCCAAGAGACCCAGTACTTC
. | . | TRBJ2-1 | TRBV24-1 | CATSDLRGGLDNEQFF | TGTGCCACCAGTGATTTGAGGGGGGGGCTCGACAATGAGCAGTTCTTC
. | . | TRBJ1-1 | TRBV6-5 | CASSYGGLNTEAFF | TGTGCCAGCAGTTACGGCGGATTGAACACTGAAGCTTTCTTT
. | . | TRBJ1-2 | TRBV5-1 | CASSLVQGDYGYTF | TGCGCCAGCAGCTTGGTGCAGGGTGACTATGGCTACACCTTC
TRBD2 | once | TRBJ2-7 | TRBV5-1 | CASSEAGDGYEQYF | TGCGCCAGCAGCGAAGCGGGAGATGGCTACGAGCAGTACTTC
TRBD2 | . | TRBJ2-2 | TRBV10-3 | CAISDSFLAGPTNTGELFF | TGTGCCATCAGTGATAGCTTCCTAGCGGGGCCGACGAACACCGGGGAGCTGTTTTTT
TRBD2 | . | TRBJ2-6 | TRBV7-3 | CASGSGSAGANVLTF | TGTGCCAGCGGTAGCGGGAGTGCTGGGGCCAACGTCCTGACTTTC
TRBD1 | . | TRBJ1-5 | TRBV5-5 | CASSTGQGGSNQPQHF | TGTGCCAGCAGCACAGGACAGGGAGGGAGCAATCAGCCCCAGCATTTT
. | . | TRBJ2-1 | TRBV29-1 | CSVDIRYNNEQFF | TGCAGCGTTGACATTAGATATAACAATGAGCAGTTCTTC
. | . | TRBJ2-3 | TRBV5-8 | CASSLGVSRRGTDTQYF | TGTGCCAGCAGCTTGGGAGTCTCCCGGCGCGGCACAGATACGCAGTATTTT
TRBD2 | . | TRBJ2-7 | TRBV3-1/TRBV3-2 | CASTPGGILSSYEQYF | TGTGCCAGCACCCCGGGGGGAATACTTAGCTCCTACGAGCAGTACTTC
TRBD1 | . | TRBJ2-1 | TRBV5-1 | CASSLEGQGADEQFF | TGCGCCAGCAGCTTGGAGGGACAGGGGGCGGATGAGCAGTTCTTC
. | . | TRBJ1-2 | TRBV10-2 | CASSEVLVNYGYTF | TGCGCCAGCAGTGAAGTGCTGGTCAACTATGGCTACACCTTC
. | . | TRBJ1-3 | TRBV7-2 | CASSLGGSGTGNTIYF | TGTGCCAGCAGCTTAGGAGGGAGTGGAACTGGAAACACCATATATTTT
. | . | TRBJ2-5 | TRBV24-1 | CATSEASAAETQYF | TGTGCCACCAGTGAGGCTAGCGCTGCGGAGACCCAGTACTTC
. | . | TRBJ2-2 | TRBV4-3 | CASSSENTGELFF | TGCGCCAGCAGTTCAGAGAACACCGGGGAGCTGTTTTTT
. | . | TRBJ1-6 | TRBV28 | CASSPGQMSNSPLHF | TGTGCCAGCAGTCCAGGACAGATGAGCAATTCACCCCTCCACTTT
TRBD1 | . | TRBJ2-1 | TRBV27 | CASSPRDRGSNEQFF | TGTGCCAGCAGTCCAAGGGACAGGGGATCCAATGAGCAGTTCTTC
. | . | TRBJ1-4 | TRBV2 | CASSEQGPREKLFF | TGTGCCAGCAGTGAACAGGGCCCACGTGAAAAACTGTTTTTT
TRBD1 | . | TRBJ1-2 | TRBV5-5 | CASRRTGTGDYGYTF | TGTGCCAGCAGACGGACCGGGACAGGGGACTATGGCTACACCTTC
TRBD1 | . | TRBJ1-1 | TRBV7-8 | CASSPTGTGEGGTEAFF | TGTGCCAGCAGCCCAACCGGGACAGGGGAAGGTGGCACTGAAGCTTTCTTT
TRBD1 | . | TRBJ1-1 | TRBV6-5 | CASSYGTGTSEAFF | TGTGCCAGCAGCTACGGGACAGGGACTTCTGAAGCTTTCTTT
. | . | TRBJ1-3 | TRBV28 | CASSTRQVGNTIYF | TGTGCCAGCAGTACTAGACAGGTGGGCAACACCATATATTTT